This TCR beta chain was retrieved from a study of regulatory T cells in long-lasting Graves disease. Study-wide background: Graves' disease counted as persistent after over 5 years of antithyroid drugs with positive TSH receptor antibodies.

The length of the CDR3 is 17 residues. Germline values: CDR1 SNHLY, CDR2 FYNNEI. Trimming took 6 bases from V and 2 from J, leaving 19 bases between them. This clonotype was seen a single time. Its specificity is not known. Findings and caveats of the study: The work looked only at peripheral blood and did not look at thyroid tissue. Newly diagnosed patients had higher TCR diversity than persistent Graves' patients did.

Construction of TCR beta libraries relied on iRepertoire HTBI primers and on Arm-PCR targeting CDR3 regions. TCRdb fed the multiplex PCR reads into MiXCR, producing one record per CDR3 protein. This sample has a few hundred thousand distinct CDR3 sequences, with less than 25% found just once. The sample's time point: persistent/refractory GD, antithyroid drugs over 5 years with positive TRAb. PBMCs were the source of the RNA used for TCR sequencing. Guidelines of the American Thyroid Association were used to diagnose Graves' disease. The chain recombines TRBV2 with TRBJ1-4; TRBD1 might be the D (5 bases). The sequences come from peripheral blood mononuclear cells (PBMCs), collected when the disease was refractory, from a patient treated with antithyroid drugs. This sequence originates from a female donor with Graves disease. Here the CDR3 reads CASRLGTGPRTNEKLFF. Here the CDR3 DNA reads TGTGCCAGCAGGTTGGGGACCGGACCGAGGACTAATGAAAAACTGTTTTTT.